The sequence of this TCR beta chain was determined in a study of lymphopenia after photon versus proton radiotherapy. Findings and limits, study-wide: A bigger post-nadir fall in TCR diversity correlated inversely with survival time in deceased patients. Proton therapy kept repertoires fairly stable, unlike photons, which gained effector/memory cells. After the lymphocyte nadir, photon-treated repertoires showed oligoclonal expansion, especially of CD8+ Temra cells.

Profiled with immunoSEQ multiplex PCR; TCRdb holds only in-frame clones, not every one. The sample shows some 25,000 clones, over 80% of them seen only once. Notes on this clone: Its antigen remains unidentified.

This TCR was recovered from a woman in her 70s with pancreatic cancer. This specimen consisted of peripheral blood, obtained from a patient treated with proton-based radiotherapy.

The CDR3 bases are TGTGCCATCAGTGAGCCACAGGGGTGGGAGCAGTACTTC. It translates to CAISEPQGWEQYF. V is TRBV10-3 and J is TRBJ2-7, with TRBD1 matching 7 bases. CDR1 and CDR2 (germline): ENHRY, SYGVKD. CDR3 size: 13 residues. With 2 bases clipped from V and 7 bases from J, the junction kept 5 bases outside the gene matches.